This TCR beta chain was obtained from a study of blood T cell repertoires in COVID-19. Study context: Both acute and convalescent COVID-19 samples were obtained from the United States, Italy and Spain. T cells, B-cell-depleted T cells, or PBMCs supplied cDNA or gDNA.

CDR3 length equals 15 residues. Trimming pared 3 bases from V and 9 bases from J, leaving 21 bases between. CDR1 is SQVTM and CDR2 is ANQGSEA in the germline V gene. Authors' processing steps: Researchers report that nucleated cell counts were estimated from reference gene primer amplification. TCRdb's copy holds only in-frame clones and misses some; the assay was immunoSEQ multiplex PCR. D and trimming were read from the DNA, whereas the V and J calls and clone size are those reported in that table. The sample contains about 100,000 clones, about 88% of which appear only once. The sequence came from a human donor in a cohort sampled during active COVID-19. The material sequenced was peripheral blood. The chain links TRBV29-1 to TRBJ2-1; D perhaps matches TRBD2 (6 bases). The CDR3 sequence: CSVDGGSGFGAEQFF. In DNA form, the CDR3 reads TGCAGCGTTGATGGAGGGAGTGGATTTGGGGCTGAGCAGTTCTTC.